The 6 T cell receptor beta chains below all came from one sample that was sequenced in a study of siplizumab effects on memory and regulatory T cells. This table comes from immunoSEQ multiplex PCR, and its TCRdb copy is limited to in-frame clones, with some not included. The repertoire holds about 100,000 clones, nearly 95% seen once, with around 12% in the top ten. Material: non-Treg CD4+ T cells sorted from blood. All receptors come from a human donor in good health.

V and J are TRBV11-3 and TRBJ2-7; D not certain. The CDR3 length is 13 residues. CDR1 is SGHNT, CDR2 YENEEA, per germline. V gave up 5 bases and J gave up 2 bases, with 10 bases separating them. CDR3 coding DNA: TGTGCCAGCAGCCTCTTTCTCGCCTACGAGCAGTACTTC. As protein: CASSLFLAYEQYF.

This clone was recorded once. The rearrangement links TRBV2 to TRBJ1-5, with TRBD1 matching over 9 bases. V trimming: 3 bases; J trimming: 2 bases; junction bases outside the gene matches: 8. The CDR3 length is 17 residues. Germline V gene lookup returns CDR1 SNHLY and CDR2 FYNNEI. The CDR3 DNA reads as TGTGCCAGCAGTGAGGGACAGGGCGGACTGGGCAATCAGCCCCAGCATTTT. Protein product: CASSEGQGGLGNQPQHF.

This chain connects TRBV14 to TRBJ2-3, with unresolved D. Germline V gives CDR1 SGHDN, CDR2 FVKESK. Trimming stripped 0 bases from V and 4 bases from J, with 8 bases between. The CDR3 length is 14 residues. The CDR3 coding sequence is TGTGCCAGCAGCCAAGAAATCATTTCAGATACGCAGTATTTT. This translates into CASSQEIISDTQYF.

This clone appeared a single time. The V gene is TRBV30, the J gene TRBJ1-4; D unclear. Per germline, CDR1 GTSNPN and CDR2 SVGIG (reference sequence). Trimming cost V 0 bases and J 4 bases, with 12 bases left between them. The CDR3 length is 15 residues. The CDR3 DNA follows: TGTGCCTGGAGTGTACGGGAGGGTCTTAATGAAAAACTGTTTTTT. The encoded protein is CAWSVREGLNEKLFF.

The chain combines TRBV27 with TRBJ2-5, with 9 bases matching TRBD2. With V trimmed by 5 bases and J by 5 bases, 15 bases remained unmatched. CDR1 is MNHEY and CDR2 is SMNVEV in the germline V gene (reference sequence). The CDR3 has 17 amino acids. The CDR3 DNA reads TGTGCCAGCAGTCCTAGGATAGCGGGAGAATTTATCGAGACCCAGTACTTC. Its protein product is CASSPRIAGEFIETQYF.

The CDR3 region has the DNA TGCGCCAGCAGCCAAGAAGGACTAGCGGGAGCCTACAATGAGCAGTTCTTC. Encoded protein: CASSQEGLAGAYNEQFF. The chain employs TRBV4-3 and TRBJ2-1; 13 nucleotides line up with TRBD2. V gave up 0 bases and J gave up 2 bases; unmatched junction bases: 1. The CDR3 is made up of 17 amino acids. Germline V gene sequence: CDR1 LGHNA, CDR2 YSLEER.